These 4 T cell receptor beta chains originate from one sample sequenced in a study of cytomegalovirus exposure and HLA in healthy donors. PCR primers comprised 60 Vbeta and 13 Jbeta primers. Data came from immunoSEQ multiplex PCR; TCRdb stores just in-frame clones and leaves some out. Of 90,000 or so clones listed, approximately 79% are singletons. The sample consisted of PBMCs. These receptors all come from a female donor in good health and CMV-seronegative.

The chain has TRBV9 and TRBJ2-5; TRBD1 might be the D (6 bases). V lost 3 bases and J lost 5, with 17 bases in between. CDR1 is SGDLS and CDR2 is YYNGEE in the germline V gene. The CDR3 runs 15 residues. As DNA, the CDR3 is TGTGCCAGCAGCGCAAGTGGACAGCCGCCCGAGACCCAGTACTTC. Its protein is CASSASGQPPETQYF.

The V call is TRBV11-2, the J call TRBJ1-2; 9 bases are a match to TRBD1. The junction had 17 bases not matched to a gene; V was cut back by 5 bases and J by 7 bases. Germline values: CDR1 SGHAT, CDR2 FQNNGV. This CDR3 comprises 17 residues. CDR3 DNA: TGTGCCAGCAGCCCTAGCCCCTCCGGACAGGGGTGGGGTGGCTACACCTTC. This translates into CASSPSPSGQGWGGYTF.

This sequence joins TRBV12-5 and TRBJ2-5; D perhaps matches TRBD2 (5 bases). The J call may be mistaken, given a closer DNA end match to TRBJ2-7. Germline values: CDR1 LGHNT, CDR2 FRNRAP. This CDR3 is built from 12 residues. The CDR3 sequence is CASGLDAGEQYF. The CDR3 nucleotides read TGTGCTAGTGGTTTGGATGCGGGCGAGCAGTACTTC.

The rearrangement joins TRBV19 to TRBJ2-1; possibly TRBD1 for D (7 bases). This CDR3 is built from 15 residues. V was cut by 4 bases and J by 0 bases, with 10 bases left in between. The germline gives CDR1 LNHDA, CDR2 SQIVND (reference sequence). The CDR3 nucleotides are TGTGCCAGTAGTACAGGGGGGACCTCCTACAATGAGCAGTTCTTC. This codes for CASSTGGTSYNEQFF. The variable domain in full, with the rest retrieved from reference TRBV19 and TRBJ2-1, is DGGITQSPKYLFRKEGQNVTLSCEQNLNHDAMYWYRQDPGQGLRLIYYSQIVNDFQKGDIAEGYSVSREKKESFPLTVTSAQKNPTAFYLCASSTGGTSYNEQFFGPGTRLTVL.